These 16 T cell receptor beta chains came from one sample sequenced in a study of tumor and adjacent non-tumor tissue in lung cancer. A modified ARM-PCR protocol with three rounds of nested PCR amplified TCRbeta. TCRdb ran MiXCR on the multiplex PCR reads and lists one entry per CDR3 protein. This table has 55,000 to 75,000 distinct CDR3 sequences, 55% to 70% appearing once. This sample's RNA came from whole unsorted tissue. The sequencing input was lung tumor tissue. These receptors were taken from a man aged 50 to 59 with non-small cell lung cancer.

On this clonotype: One end of the junction is discordant with germline, which a read error may explain. V usage is TRBV29-1 and J usage is TRBJ2-7; 10 nucleotides line up with TRBD2. Germline V lookup: CDR1 SQVTM, CDR2 ANQGSEA. The CDR3 runs to 13 residues. In DNA form, the CDR3 reads TGCAGCGTCACTCCTAGCGGGGGCTACGAGCAGTATTTC. Translated, it gives CSVTPSGGYEQYF.

This clonotype was observed a few times. A read error may be the cause here, since a much bigger clone is one base away. V is TRBV5-1 and J is TRBJ2-2; tentatively, D is TRBD1 or TRBD2 (5 bases each). Germline V gene sequence: CDR1 SGHRS, CDR2 YFSETQ. The germline V and J ends were trimmed by 1 base and 5 bases, with 12 bases remaining between them. The CDR3 runs to 15 residues. DNA of the CDR3: TGCGCCAGCAGCTTGTGGGACGGGGATACCGGGGAGCTGTTTTTT. Translation: CASSLWDGDTGELFF. Looking up the rest from reference TRBV5-1 and TRBJ2-2 gives the full variable domain: KAGVTQTPRYLIKTRGQQVTLSCSPISGHRSVSWYQQTPGQGLQFLFEYFSETQRNKGNFPGRFSGRQFSNSRSEMNVSTLELGDSALYLCASSLWDGDTGELFFGEGSRLTVL.

This clonotype was counted only a few times. This chain uses TRBV24-1 with TRBJ1-2, with D perhaps TRBD1 (6 bases). Germline V gene data show CDR1 as KGHDR and CDR2 as SFDVKD. V gave up 3 bases and J gave up 4 bases, with 17 bases separating them. The CDR3 runs to 16 residues. DNA for the CDR3: TGTGCCACCAGTGATCCTATCGGGGGGGGGCTCTATGGCTACACCTTC. Translated, it gives CATSDPIGGGLYGYTF.

CDR3 sequence reads: CASGGQLSTGELFF. The DNA of the CDR3 is TGTGCCAGCGGCGGACAGCTGTCCACCGGGGAGCTGTTTTTT. V usage is TRBV6-1 and J usage is TRBJ2-2, with a weak D call TRBD1 (6 bases). Between the trimmed V and J ends, which lost 8 bases and 4 bases, there was a span of 14 bases. CDR3 length equals 14 residues. Germline loops: CDR1 MNHNS, CDR2 SASEGT.

This clonotype has more than one count but fewer than ten. The chain is built from TRBV20-1 and TRBJ2-3, with 12 bases fitting TRBD1. The CDR3 is 16 residues long. J was trimmed by 4 bases and V by 3 bases; bases with no gene match: 8. Looked up from germline, CDR1 is DFQATT and CDR2 is SNEGSKA (reference sequence). The CDR3, as DNA: TGCAGTGCTAGTCCCCGGGACAGGGGGCGTGCAGATACGCAGTATTTT. This translates into CSASPRDRGRADTQYF.

This clonotype was found a few times. A read error is possible here, since a much larger clone lies one base away. The chain recombines TRBV12-3 or TRBV12-4 with TRBJ2-7; 10 bases are a match to TRBD1. This CDR3 is 15 amino acids long. Here the CDR3 DNA reads TGTGCCAGCAGCCCCGGGACAGGGGCCTCCTACGGGCAGTACTTC. Encoded protein: CASSPGTGASYGQYF.

This clonotype has at least ten counts. This chain joins TRBV20-1 and TRBJ2-3; D possibly corresponds to TRBD2 (5 bases). Germline V gene data show CDR1 as DFQATT and CDR2 as SNEGSKA (reference sequence). The V end lost 0 bases, the J end lost 7 bases, and 14 bases lay between the germline ends. This CDR3 contains 14 residues. The CDR3 DNA is TGCAGTGCTAGAGATTTTCCCCGGACTCATACGCAGTATTTT. This gives the protein CSARDFPRTHTQYF.

The V call is TRBV7-8, the J call TRBJ2-1; 7 bases are shared with TRBD1. Germline trimming cut 4 bases from V and 2 bases from J; bases unmatched to any gene: 5. Germline CDR1 reads SGHVS; CDR2 reads FQNEAQ. The CDR3 contains 15 residues. CDR3 coding DNA: TGTGCCAGCAGCTCCGGGACAGATGCCTACAATGAGCAGTTCTTC. Protein product: CASSSGTDAYNEQFF.

Remarks on this clonotype: This may be a read error, as it is one base from a much larger clone. In DNA form, the CDR3 reads TGTGCCAGCAATCCCCGAACTGGAGGTGAAAAACTGTTTTTT. It is translated as CASNPRTGGEKLFF. This chain connects TRBV12-3 or TRBV12-4 to TRBJ1-4; no definite D call. The V end lost 7 bases, the J end lost 7 bases, and 16 bases lay between the germline ends. This CDR3 contains 14 residues.

Regarding this clonotype: A much larger clone sits a single nucleotide away, making a read error possible. This sequence joins TRBV6-5 and TRBJ2-5; a weak D match, TRBD2 (5 bases). Germline CDR1 reads MNHEY; CDR2 reads SVGAGI. The CDR3 is made up of 15 amino acids. The CDR3 coding sequence is TGTGCCAGCAGTTACTCGATTCATCCCGGGGAGACCCGGTACTTC. It encodes CASSYSIHPGETRYF.

A word on this clonotype: The CDR3 does not close with the conserved phenylalanine or tryptophan, likely indicating a read error. This rearrangement joins TRBV11-3 to TRBJ2-3, with a possible D match to TRBD2 (6 bases). The germline gives CDR1 SGHNT, CDR2 YENEEA. The ends were cut back, 5 bases at V and 8 bases at J, with 23 bases in the middle. The length of the CDR3 is 16 residues. As DNA, the CDR3 is TGTGCCAGCAGCCCAGGGACTGGCGGGTTTGCAGGTACGCAGTATCTT. It encodes CASSPGTGGFAGTQYL.

As for this clonotype: Given the absence of the conserved phenylalanine or tryptophan at the CDR3 end, a read error is likely. The chain joins TRBV6-6 to TRBJ2-7, with TRBD1 identical over 7 bases. The V and J ends lost 9 bases and 2 bases, in that order; junction bases with no gene match: 16. Germline lookup yields CDR1 MNHNY and CDR2 SVGAGI (reference sequence). This CDR3 comprises 16 residues. CDR3: CASSPTSGQLPYEQYL. DNA of the CDR3: TGTGCCAGTTCCCCCACTTCGGGACAGCTACCCTACGAGCAGTACTTG.

As concerns this clonotype: This may be a read error, as it is one base from a much larger clone. The J gene is TRBJ1-1, the V gene TRBV10-2; D unclear. The CDR3 loop spans 14 amino acids. V was trimmed by 11 bases and J by 7 bases, leaving 23 bases between them. CDR1 is WSHSY, CDR2 SAAADI, per germline. The CDR3 bases are TGCGCCTCCACTGTGAACGCGGCGACACTTGAAGCTTTCTTT. It translates to CASTVNAATLEAFF.

Comment on this clonotype: At one of its ends the junction is not consistent with the germline gene, which may arise from a read error. V usage is TRBV15 and J usage is TRBJ2-3, with D possibly TRBD2 on 5 matching bases. This CDR3 has 16 amino acids. The germline V gene encodes CDR1 LNHNV and CDR2 YYDKDF (reference sequence). The CDR3 protein is CATSREVLLALDTQYF. CDR3 DNA sequence: TGTGCCACCAGCAGAGAAGTACTGCTAGCCCTGGATACGCAATATTTT.

In regard to this clonotype: The CDR3 carries no conserved terminal phenylalanine or tryptophan, so it likely arises from a read error. V is TRBV12-3 or TRBV12-4 and J is TRBJ1-1; 9 nucleotides align to TRBD1. J gave up 4 bases and V 10 bases, and 13 bases lay outside the gene matches. This CDR3 has 15 residues. The chain's CDR3 is CANSVRQGVGTEAFI. The CDR3 nucleotides read TGTGCCAACTCGGTGAGACAGGGGGTAGGCACTGAAGCTTTCATT.

The chain joins TRBV7-9 to TRBJ2-5, with D hard to call. Germline-derived CDR1 and CDR2 are SEHNR and FQNEAQ (reference sequence). V lost 3 bases, J lost 4 bases, and 12 bases lay in between. The length of the CDR3 is 14 residues. The CDR3 protein is CASSFETSPETQYF. CDR3 sequence (DNA): TGTGCCAGCAGCTTTGAAACAAGCCCAGAGACCCAGTACTTC.